This T cell receptor beta chain was captured in a study of technical replicates of blood from four donors. Germline-derived CDR1 and CDR2 are SGHVS and FQNEAQ. V shed 2 bases and J shed 0 bases, with 20 bases lying between them. There are 19 residues in the CDR3. Some clones are missing from TCRdb's copy, which holds only in-frame ones; the method was immunoSEQ multiplex PCR. The table has approximately 76,000 clones, less than 98% seen once. V usage is TRBV7-8 and J usage is TRBJ1-5, with D maybe TRBD1 (5 bases). The sequencing input was T cells isolated from PBMCs. The TCR originated in a human donor in good health. The CDR3 sequence is CASSLFIAQGGYSNQPQHF. CDR3 DNA sequence: TGTGCCAGCAGCTTATTCATCGCGCAGGGAGGGTATAGCAATCAGCCCCAGCATTTT.